Below, 12 T cell receptor beta chains from the same sample are listed, as sequenced in a study of STAT3 mutations in large granular lymphocyte leukemia. Only in-frame clones appear in the TCRdb table, and some are missing; sequencing was by immunoSEQ multiplex PCR. The table lists approximately 3,300 clones, roughly 44% of them singletons, with 50% to 60% in the top ten. Their antigens remain unidentified. The study, taken as a whole, reports: At least one immunodominant TCR beta clonotype appeared in every T-cell large granular lymphocyte leukemia patient.

The sequencing sample was made of peripheral blood mononuclear cells. These receptors all stem from a man over 45 with T-cell large granular lymphocyte leukemia. Some clones in this sample may be carry-over from other donors' samples.

The J gene is TRBJ2-7, the V gene TRBV4-2; 9 nucleotides align to TRBD2. There are 16 residues in the CDR3. Germline CDR1 and CDR2: LGHNA and YNFKEQ. V lost 0 bases, J lost 1 base, and 4 bases stayed unmatched. The DNA for the CDR3 is TGTGCCAGCAGCCAAGATGAGGCGGGAGGGTCCTACGAGCAGTACTTC. It translates to CASSQDEAGGSYEQYF.

This clone was recorded a few times. The rearrangement links TRBV4-1 to TRBJ1-3; D remains ambiguous. Trimming shortened V by 4 bases and J by 0 bases, and 7 bases separated the two germline ends. CDR1 MGHRA and CDR2 YSYEKL come from the germline V gene. This CDR3 spans 14 amino acids. The CDR3 is CASSLGSSGNTIYF. In DNA, the CDR3 is TGCGCCAGCAGCCTGGGCTCCTCTGGAAACACCATATATTTT.

This clone showed up just a few times. The chain combines TRBV13 with TRBJ2-7; 11 bases match TRBD1. This CDR3 is built from 13 residues. V lost 9 bases, J lost 3 bases, and 4 bases stayed unmatched. Looked up from germline, CDR1 is PRHDT and CDR2 is FYEKMQ (reference sequence). In DNA form, the CDR3 reads TGTGCCAGTGGACAGGGGGCCGGCTACGAGCAGTACTTC. Translating gives CASGQGAGYEQYF. Combining the CDR3 with reference TRBV13 and TRBJ2-7 gives the whole variable domain AAGVIQSPRHLIKEKRETATLKCYPIPRHDTVYWYQQGPGQDPQFLISFYEKMQSDKGSIPDRFSAQQFSDYHSELNMSSLELGDSALYFCASGQGAGYEQYFGPGTRLTVT.

This rearrangement joins TRBV19 to TRBJ2-7, with TRBD1 as a possible D gene (6 bases). Trimming removed 0 bases from V and 3 bases from J, with 9 bases in between. The germline CDR1 and CDR2 sequences are LNHDA and SQIVND (reference sequence). The CDR3 runs to 14 residues. The CDR3 sequence is CASSIDRDIYEQYF. The CDR3 region has the DNA TGTGCCAGTAGTATAGACCGGGACATCTACGAGCAGTACTTC.

This sequence joins TRBV5-4 and TRBJ1-2, with TRBD1 matching over 7 bases. CDR1 SGHNT and CDR2 YYREEE come from the germline V gene (reference sequence). The CDR3 sequence is 13 residues long. The V and J ends lost 1 base and 8 bases, in that order; junction bases with no gene match: 5. The CDR3 bases are TGTGCCAGCAGCTTGACAGGGGTTTGGGGCTACACCTTC. The encoded protein is CASSLTGVWGYTF.

V usage is TRBV25-1 and J usage is TRBJ2-2, with D perhaps TRBD1 or TRBD2 (5 bases each). Trimming left V 3 bases short and J 5 bases short, with 16 bases between. The germline V gene encodes CDR1 MGHDK and CDR2 SYGVNS. The length of the CDR3 is 16 residues. DNA of the CDR3: TGTGCCAGCAGTGATAGTCCCCCAGGGAGAACCGGGGAGCTGTTTTTT. Its translation: CASSDSPPGRTGELFF. Using reference TRBV25-1 and TRBJ2-2 for the parts outside the CDR3, the full variable domain is EADIYQTPRYLVIGTGKKITLECSQTMGHDKMYWYQQDPGMELHLIHYSYGVNSTEKGDLSSESTVSRIRTEHFPLTLESARPSHTSQYLCASSDSPPGRTGELFFGEGSRLTVL.

This chain links TRBV7-9 with TRBJ2-3, with D possibly TRBD2 on 5 matching bases. The germline V gene has CDR1 SEHNR and CDR2 FQNEAQ (reference sequence). The V end was cut by 1 base, the J end by 1 base, with 9 bases between. The CDR3 spans 15 residues. CDR3 residues: CASSLEGSGTDTQYF. The DNA of the CDR3 is TGTGCCAGCAGCTTAGAAGGTAGCGGCACAGATACGCAGTATTTT.

There are a few counts of this clone. This chain uses TRBV18 with TRBJ2-7, with TRBD2 identical over 11 bases. The CDR3 extends over 18 amino acids. J was trimmed by 0 bases and V by 5 bases; bases with no gene match: 12. Per germline, CDR1 KGHSH and CDR2 LQKENI. CDR3 DNA: TGTGCCAGCTCATCACTAGCGGGGGTTTCCTACTACTCCTACGAGCAGTACTTC. Translation gives CASSSLAGVSYYSYEQYF.

Only one count was recorded for this clone. The chain recombines TRBV5-1 with TRBJ2-7; TRBD1 might be the D (5 bases). This CDR3 is 15 amino acids long. The V gene lost 0 bases and the J gene lost 3 bases, with 13 bases spanning the gap. Per germline, CDR1 SGHRS and CDR2 YFSETQ. CDR3 DNA: TGCGCCAGCAGCTTGGCTTCCCAGGGATTCTACGAGCAGTACTTC. Translating gives CASSLASQGFYEQYF.

The V and J genes are TRBV5-1 and TRBJ1-5; perhaps TRBD1 as D (5 bases). V lost 0 bases and J 6 bases, leaving 10 bases between the germline ends. CDR3 size: 14 residues. The germline V gene has CDR1 SGHRS and CDR2 YFSETQ. In nucleotides, the CDR3 is TGCGCCAGCAGCTTGGCGGCAGGGAGTCAGCCCCAGCATTTT. This translates into CASSLAAGSQPQHF.

V and J are TRBV7-9 and TRBJ1-1; D not certain. The CDR3 sequence is 14 residues long. CDR1 and CDR2 from the germline V gene are SEHNR and FQNEAQ (reference sequence). The V gene lost 3 bases and the J gene lost 8 bases, with 16 bases spanning the gap. The CDR3 DNA sequence: TGTGCCAGCAGCTTTCTTTCCTCGGCCCCCGAAGCTTTCTTT. It translates to CASSFLSSAPEAFF.

The V and J genes are TRBV5-1 and TRBJ2-7; 9 bases are shared with TRBD1. The V gene end was trimmed by 2 bases and the J gene end by 5 bases; junction bases not matched to a gene: 8. The CDR3 runs to 15 residues. Germline lookup yields CDR1 SGHRS and CDR2 YFSETQ. Here the CDR3 DNA reads TGCGCCAGCAGCTTAACAGGGGGCGCTGGGAACGAGCAGTACTTC. Translated: CASSLTGGAGNEQYF.